These 10 T cell receptor beta chains were sequenced from one sample in a study of T cells in Graves' hyperthyroidism and ophthalmopathy. The source material, RNA transcripts, was used to amplify TCR beta CDR3 regions. During a first-round RT-PCR of the TCR CDR3, the HTBI primer set was used. TCRdb called the multiplex PCR reads again in MiXCR, with one record for every CDR3 protein. Counted here are fewer than 650,000 distinct CDR3 sequences, roughly 13% occurring once; the ten biggest clones make up around 5.4%. Sequencing used blood. The receptor set was obtained from a woman in her twenties or thirties with Graves' hyperthyroidism that later progressed to Graves' ophthalmopathy.

The CDR3 spells CASSYFLSRDSYQYF. The CDR3 DNA sequence: TGTGCCAGCAGCTACTTCCTATCACGGGACAGTTATCAGTACTTC. This chain connects TRBV7-3 to TRBJ2-4; 7 bases line up with TRBD1. The ends lost 4 bases at V and 12 bases at J; junction bases unmatched: 15. Per germline, CDR1 SGHTA and CDR2 FQGTGA. This CDR3 has 15 amino acids.

This clonotype was observed a handful of times. A read error may explain this, as a much larger clone is one base away. The chain combines TRBV2 with TRBJ2-1; D may be TRBD1 (6 bases). The V gene lost 7 bases and the J gene lost 4 bases, with 11 bases spanning the gap. Germline V gene lookup returns CDR1 SNHLY and CDR2 FYNNEI. There are 13 residues in the CDR3. The CDR3 loop reads CASNKTGYNEQFF. The CDR3 DNA reads as TGTGCCAGCAATAAGACAGGTTACAATGAGCAGTTCTTC.

This clonotype was seen repeatedly, ten times or more. The V call is TRBV28, the J call TRBJ2-1; 11 positions agree with TRBD2. The CDR3 totals 15 residues. Germline V gives CDR1 MDHEN, CDR2 SYDVKM. Losses at the gene ends were 5 bases for V and 7 bases for J; bases not matched to a gene: 7. The CDR3 DNA reads as TGTGCCAGCAGTCTCACTAGCGGGAGTACGAATGAGCAGTTCTTC. This sequence encodes CASSLTSGSTNEQFF.

This clonotype was seen many times. The CDR3: CASSLGGGQRDTGELFF. In nucleotides, the CDR3 is TGTGCCAGCAGCTTAGGTGGGGGGCAGCGGGACACCGGGGAGCTGTTTTTT. This chain connects TRBV7-8 to TRBJ2-2; D is tentatively TRBD1 or TRBD2 (6 bases each). CDR1 and CDR2 (germline): SGHVS, FQNEAQ. This CDR3 region has 17 residues. Trimming cost V 1 base and J 3 bases, with 15 bases left between them.

There are many counts of this clonotype. V gene TRBV19 combines with J gene TRBJ2-2, with D perhaps being TRBD1 or TRBD2 (5 bases each). CDR1 is LNHDA, CDR2 SQIVND, per germline (reference sequence). The CDR3 sequence is 16 residues long. Trimming shortened V by 3 bases and J by 6 bases, and 17 bases separated the two germline ends. Here the CDR3 DNA reads TGTGCCAGTAGTATCCAACGGGGCAAGTGGGCCGGGGAGCTGTTTTTT. This gives the protein CASSIQRGKWAGELFF.

At least ten counts were recorded for this clonotype. The genes are TRBV19 and TRBJ2-2; D perhaps matches TRBD2 (6 bases). The CDR3 has 15 residues. Germline assignment: CDR1 LNHDA and CDR2 SQIVND (reference sequence). V lost 5 bases, J lost 2 bases, and 12 bases lay in between. The CDR3 coding sequence is TGTGCCAGTAGTCGGAGGGAAGACAACACCGGGGAGCTGTTTTTT. Translated, it gives CASSRREDNTGELFF.

The rearrangement links TRBV4-1 to TRBJ2-7; D is uncertain. The CDR3 is 15 amino acids. Trimming removed 0 bases from V and 0 bases from J, with 9 bases in between. CDR1 is MGHRA, CDR2 YSYEKL, per germline. The CDR3 loop is CASSQEWQSSYEQYF. For the CDR3, the DNA is TGCGCCAGCAGCCAAGAGTGGCAGTCCTCCTACGAGCAGTACTTC.

As to this clonotype: The germline gene is not matched at one end of the junction; a read error may be the cause. The gene calls are TRBV11-2 and TRBJ1-1; no clear D gene. CDR3 length: 16 amino acids. Germline-derived CDR1 and CDR2 are SGHAT and FQNNGV. CDR3 sequence reads: CASSLGAWSGNTAAFF. For the CDR3, the DNA is TGTGCCAGCAGCTTAGGCGCATGGTCAGGTAACACTGCAGCTTTCTTT.

This clonotype was counted at least ten times. The rearrangement joins TRBV2 to TRBJ1-2; unclear D gene. The germline gives CDR1 SNHLY, CDR2 FYNNEI. The CDR3 extends over 14 amino acids. V dropped 3 bases and J dropped 3 bases, with 11 bases sitting between them. The CDR3 sequence: CASSESWQDYGYTF. The CDR3 DNA reads TGTGCCAGCAGTGAGAGCTGGCAGGACTATGGCTACACCTTC.

This clonotype occurred many times. V and J are TRBV11-3 and TRBJ2-7; weak D call: TRBD1 (6 bases). Trimming pared 1 base from V and 0 bases from J, leaving 13 bases between. The CDR3 runs 16 residues. CDR1 and CDR2 from the germline V gene are SGHNT and YENEEA. CDR3 DNA: TGTGCCAGCAGCTTAGCCCTTCGACAGGACTCCTACGAGCAGTACTTC. Its protein is CASSLALRQDSYEQYF.